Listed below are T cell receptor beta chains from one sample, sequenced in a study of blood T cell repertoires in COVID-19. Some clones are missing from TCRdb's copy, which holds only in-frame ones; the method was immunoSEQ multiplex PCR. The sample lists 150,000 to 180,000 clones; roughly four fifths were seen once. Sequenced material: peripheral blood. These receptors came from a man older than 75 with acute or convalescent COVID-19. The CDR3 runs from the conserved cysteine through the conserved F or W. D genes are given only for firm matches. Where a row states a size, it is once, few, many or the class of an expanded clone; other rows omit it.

TGTGCCAGCAGCTTTCAGGGATATGGCTACACCTTC	CASSFQGYGYTF	TRBV7-2	-	TRBJ1-2	-
TGTGCCAGCAGCTTAGGGGCCGGCGGGGAGCTGTTTTTT	CASSLGAGGELFF	TRBV7-8	-	TRBJ2-2	-
TGTGCCAGCAGTTCGACAGGGGGGTCCTACAATGAGCAGTTCTTC	CASSSTGGSYNEQFF	TRBV6-5	-	TRBJ2-1	TRBD1
TGTGCCAGCAAGGAGGCGACATCGAACACTGAAGCTTTCTTT	CASKEATSNTEAFF	TRBV10-3	-	TRBJ1-1	-
TGTGCCAGCAGTTTAGCGGGCAAAGAGACCCAGTACTTC	CASSLAGKETQYF	TRBV12-3/TRBV12-4	-	TRBJ2-5	-
TGTGCCAGCATCGAAGGACAGGGGTTTAATCAGCCCCAGCATTTT	CASIEGQGFNQPQHF	TRBV6-5	-	TRBJ1-5	TRBD1
TGTGCCAGCAGCCCTAGCGGGACCACGGAGACCCAGTACTTC	CASSPSGTTETQYF	TRBV3-1/TRBV3-2	-	TRBJ2-5	TRBD2
TGTGCCAGCAGCGTCAGCTCCTATAATTCACCCCTCCACTTT	CASSVSSYNSPLHF	TRBV11-3	-	TRBJ1-6	-
TGTGCCAGCAGTTTAGAACCGGGGCCCCAGGGGCAGCCCCAGCATTTT	CASSLEPGPQGQPQHF	TRBV28	-	TRBJ1-5	-
TGTGCCAGCTCACCGTTAGCCGCGGGAGGAAACACCATATATTTT	CASSPLAAGGNTIYF	TRBV18	-	TRBJ1-3	-
TGCGCCAGCAGCACCGGGACTAGCGGCACAGATACGCAGTATTTT	CASSTGTSGTDTQYF	TRBV5-1	-	TRBJ2-3	TRBD2
TGTGCCAGCAGCCAAGGGACAGCAGGTGAAAAACTGTTTTTT	CASSQGTAGEKLFF	TRBV3-1/TRBV3-2	-	TRBJ1-4	-
TGTGCCACCAGCAGAGACAGGGATGGCTACACCTTC	CATSRDRDGYTF	TRBV15	few	TRBJ1-2	-
TGTGCCAGCAGCATACCAGGACTCACGGACACCGGGGAGCTGTTTTTT	CASSIPGLTDTGELFF	TRBV28	once	TRBJ2-2	-
TGCGCCAGCAGCCCCGGGTTGGGGAACGGGAACGAGCAGTACTTC	CASSPGLGNGNEQYF	TRBV5-1	-	TRBJ2-7	-
TGTGCCAGCAGTGAAACGGGGGCTAACTATGGCTACACCTTC	CASSETGANYGYTF	TRBV2	-	TRBJ1-2	-
TGTGCCTGGAGTGTATCAGGGGAGAGGCCCCAGCATTTT	CAWSVSGERPQHF	TRBV30	-	TRBJ1-5	-
TGTGCCAGCAGCCGTGCAGGGTCCAGCTCCTACAATGAGCAGTTCTTC	CASSRAGSSSYNEQFF	TRBV11-2	-	TRBJ2-1	-
TGTGCCAGCAGCTGGGGAGGGGCGGCGGGAGGAGCTTTCTTT	CASSWGGAAGGAFF	TRBV5-4	once	TRBJ1-1	-
TGTGCCAGTAGTACAGGAAGATTGAGCTGGACAGATACGCAGTATTTT	CASSTGRLSWTDTQYF	TRBV19	-	TRBJ2-3	-
TGTGCCAGCAGCCTCACTAGCGGGGGGCGCTCCTACAATGAGCAGTTCTTC	CASSLTSGGRSYNEQFF	TRBV7-6	-	TRBJ2-1	TRBD2
TGTGCCAGCAGCCCTGGGGGACAGGGGCAAGAGACCCAGTACTTC	CASSPGGQGQETQYF	TRBV7-3	-	TRBJ2-5	TRBD1
TGTGCCTGGCGGGGACAGGGCAACTATGGCTACACCTTC	CAWRGQGNYGYTF	TRBV30	once	TRBJ1-2	TRBD1